Below, 18 T cell receptor beta chains from the same sample are listed, as sequenced in a study of vaccination and CD4 T cells after COVID-19. At the Johns Hopkins FTIC core, DNA taken from cultured CD4+ T cells was sequenced by way of the Oncomine TCR Beta short-read assay. MiXCR, run by TCRdb on the PCR reads, gives a single entry per CDR3 protein. This table has around 13,000 distinct CDR3 sequences, roughly four fifths appearing once. Their antigen targets remain unknown. Treatment defined: roughly ten-day PBMC culture with coronavirus spike peptide pools or control peptides (ViraFEST assay). The sample here was CD4+ T cells from blood, cultured in vitro, taken after SARS-CoV-2 vaccination. These receptors all stem from a human donor who received a COVID-19 vaccine.

The V gene is TRBV30, the J gene TRBJ2-5; the D is unclear. Between the trimmed V and J ends, which lost 1 base and 5 bases, there was a span of 5 bases. Germline CDR1 is GTSNPN and CDR2 is SVGIG (reference sequence). CDR3 length equals 11 residues. CDR3 amino acids: CAWSDRETQYF. The CDR3 DNA reads TGTGCCTGGAGTGATCGGGAGACCCAGTACTTC.

J is TRBJ1-3 and V is TRBV12-3 or TRBV12-4; D unclear. This CDR3 region has 14 residues. V was shortened by 0 bases and J by 1 base, with 4 bases between the two germline ends. CDR3 DNA: TGTGCCAGCAGTTTAGCAGGGTCTGGAAACACCATATATTTT. Its translation: CASSLAGSGNTIYF.

The V gene is TRBV7-9, the J gene TRBJ2-1; 8 bases are a match to TRBD2. Germline loops: CDR1 SEHNR, CDR2 FQNEAQ (reference sequence). The V segment lost 5 bases and the J segment 3 bases; nucleotides outside the gene matches: 6. This CDR3 spans 15 amino acids. CDR3 sequence: CASSVGAGVYNEQFF. The DNA for the CDR3 is TGTGCCAGCAGCGTGGGAGCGGGAGTCTACAATGAGCAGTTCTTC. The whole variable domain, remainder taken from reference TRBV7-9 and TRBJ2-1, is DTGVSQNPRHKITKRGQNVTFRCDPISEHNRLYWYRQTLGQGPEFLTYFQNEAQLEKSRLLSDRFSAERPKGSFSTLEIQRTEQGDSAMYLCASSVGAGVYNEQFFGPGTRLTVL.

The rearrangement joins TRBV7-2 to TRBJ1-6; D remains unclear. The CDR3 runs 16 residues. Between the trimmed V and J ends, which lost 6 bases and 2 bases, there was a span of 14 bases. CDR1 and CDR2 (germline): SGHTA, FQGNSA. CDR3: CASSNSLIPYNSPLHF. CDR3 nucleotides: TGTGCCAGCAGTAACAGCCTCATTCCCTATAATTCACCCCTCCACTTT.

This chain joins TRBV24-1 and TRBJ2-3; perhaps TRBD2 as D (5 bases). V gave up 3 bases and J gave up 1 base, with 19 bases separating them. The CDR3 runs to 18 residues. Germline values: CDR1 KGHDR, CDR2 SFDVKD. In nucleotides, the CDR3 is TGTGCCACCAGTGATGACAAAAAGCTAGCCCTCGGCACAGATACGCAGTATTTT. It yields the protein CATSDDKKLALGTDTQYF.

The V call is TRBV6-1, the J call TRBJ1-5; weak D call: TRBD1 (6 bases). The ends were cut back, 7 bases at V and 6 bases at J, with 13 bases in the middle. The length of the CDR3 is 13 residues. Germline loops: CDR1 MNHNS, CDR2 SASEGT. The CDR3 loop is CASTRQAGQPQHF. CDR3 DNA: TGTGCCAGCACTCGACAGGCGGGTCAGCCCCAGCATTTT.

The chain combines TRBV19 with TRBJ1-6; no clear D gene. There are 15 residues in the CDR3. Trimming pared 3 bases from V and 6 bases from J, leaving 12 bases between. CDR1 LNHDA and CDR2 SQIVND come from the germline V gene (reference sequence). The CDR3 protein is CASSIGRISNSPLHF. The CDR3 DNA reads as TGTGCCAGTAGTATTGGAAGGATATCTAATTCACCCCTCCACTTT.

The V call is TRBV20-1, the J call TRBJ1-2; tentative D call: TRBD1 (5 bases). The germline gives CDR1 DFQATT, CDR2 SNEGSKA (reference sequence). This CDR3 has 13 amino acids. Trimming pared 3 bases from V and 3 bases from J, leaving 11 bases between. The DNA for the CDR3 is TGCAGTGCTAGTCAGGGCCTCGACTATGGCTACACCTTC. It is translated as CSASQGLDYGYTF.

This clonotype was counted between two and nine times. The chain links TRBV5-1 to TRBJ1-2; perhaps TRBD1 as D (5 bases). This CDR3 is 14 amino acids long. The germline V gene has CDR1 SGHRS and CDR2 YFSETQ. V shed 1 base and J shed 8 bases, with 15 bases lying between them. The CDR3 region has the DNA TGCGCCAGCAGCTTGATGAGGGGCATGGAAGGCTACACCTTC. This translates into CASSLMRGMEGYTF.

The genes are TRBV19 and TRBJ2-5; TRBD2 matches 7 bases. Trimming at V came to 11 bases and at J to 1 base, leaving 13 bases not matched to a gene. CDR3 length equals 15 residues. The germline gives CDR1 LNHDA, CDR2 SQIVND (reference sequence). CDR3 amino acids: CASSLGWTSQETQYF. The CDR3 bases are TGTGCCTCGAGCCTCGGGTGGACTAGCCAAGAGACCCAGTACTTC.

The chain has TRBV6-1 and TRBJ1-5; no clear D gene. Germline assignment: CDR1 MNHNS and CDR2 SASEGT. The germline V and J ends were trimmed by 5 bases and 11 bases, with 16 bases remaining between them. The CDR3 totals 13 residues. The CDR3 protein is CASSTYLEAAQHF. CDR3 sequence (DNA): TGTGCCAGCAGTACGTATTTGGAGGCAGCCCAGCATTTT.

V and J are TRBV20-1 and TRBJ1-4, with D hard to call. V gave up 6 bases and J gave up 0 bases, with 11 bases separating them. Per germline, CDR1 DFQATT and CDR2 SNEGSKA (reference sequence). The CDR3 sequence is 14 residues long. In DNA form, the CDR3 reads TGCAGTGCAGCAGGAGGGACAACTAATGAAAAACTGTTTTTT. Its protein product is CSAAGGTTNEKLFF.

The chain uses TRBV11-3 and TRBJ2-1, with 8 nucleotides matching TRBD1. Germline V gene sequence: CDR1 SGHNT, CDR2 YENEEA. Trimming removed 5 bases from V and 0 bases from J; junction bases left unmatched: 3. The CDR3 is 15 residues long. The CDR3 bases are TGTGCCAGCAGCCAACAGGGGGGCTCCTACAATGAGCAGTTCTTC. Protein product: CASSQQGGSYNEQFF.

The table lists this clonotype with a count of one. The rearrangement uses TRBV6-2 or TRBV6-3 and TRBJ2-2; D possibly corresponds to TRBD1 (6 bases). Trimming took off 6 bases at V and 8 bases at J, with 19 bases between the two ends. The CDR3 totals 15 residues. Germline CDR1 is MNHEY and CDR2 is SVGEGT. CDR3 sequence: CASSRIKTGMGELFF. The CDR3 DNA sequence: TGTGCCAGCAGCCGGATTAAGACAGGAATGGGGGAGCTGTTTTTT.

The chain recombines TRBV6-1 with TRBJ2-3; D perhaps matches TRBD1 (5 bases). V lost 10 bases, J lost 4 bases, and 9 bases lay in between. CDR1 and CDR2 from the germline V gene are MNHNS and SASEGT. This CDR3 contains 11 residues. CDR3 DNA: TGTGCCACCAGGGATCCAGATACGCAGTATTTT. Translation: CATRDPDTQYF.

This clonotype was counted only a few times. The chain has TRBV5-4 and TRBJ2-3, with TRBD2 matching over 9 bases. Germline values: CDR1 SGHNT, CDR2 YYREEE (reference sequence). CDR3 length: 16 amino acids. V dropped 0 bases and J dropped 2; count of bases not matched to a gene: 4. This CDR3 is CASSLVSGGDTDTQYF. The DNA for the CDR3 is TGTGCCAGCAGCTTGGTTAGCGGGGGAGACACAGATACGCAGTATTTT.

The V call is TRBV28, the J call TRBJ1-5; 9 nucleotides match TRBD1. The CDR3 covers 15 residues. The ends lost 3 bases at V and 5 bases at J; junction bases unmatched: 5. Looked up from germline, CDR1 is MDHEN and CDR2 is SYDVKM. The CDR3 reads CASSFYRQGDQPQHF. The CDR3 nucleotides are TGTGCCAGCAGTTTTTATCGACAGGGGGATCAGCCCCAGCATTTT.

This clonotype was observed a handful of times. The chain links TRBV20-1 to TRBJ2-3; D perhaps matches TRBD1 (6 bases). The V gene's germline CDR1 is DFQATT and CDR2 SNEGSKA (reference sequence). The CDR3 has 16 residues. V lost 0 bases and J lost 2, with 15 bases in between. The CDR3 protein is CSARDPGQGFTDTQYF. The CDR3 DNA sequence: TGCAGTGCTAGAGATCCGGGACAAGGCTTCACAGATACGCAGTATTTT.